This TCR beta chain is drawn from a study of blood T cells in healthy people across ages (dated by TCRdb to 2015 to 2017). About the full investigation: In model experiments, roughly one uniquely barcoded TCR beta cDNA molecule per two T cells was captured by template switching. For two donors (one aged 18 to 29 and one aged 80 or older), the study analyzed two additional independent replicas of 1 million unique cDNA reads from the same blood draw. To avoid experimental bias, donors of different ages were randomly spread across the sequencing lanes. Donors were grouped into four age groups: young (average approximately 16 years), middle-aged (39), aged (around 62) and long-lived (approximately 81). Age-related changes in TCR beta repertoire diversity were measured in the study by deep sequencing normalized with unique cDNA molecular identifiers.

The roughly 39 donors, aged 6 to 90 years, were systemically healthy Caucasian individuals from Russia. Ten milliliters of peripheral blood were drawn from each donor into EDTA-treated Vacutainer tubes. Ficoll-Paque density-gradient centrifugation was used to isolate PBMCs, with at least 7 million per sample. Trizol reagent was used to extract total RNA from PBMCs, with at least 5 micrograms per sample. The percentages of naive CD45RAhigh/CD27high T cells were determined by flow cytometry on a PBMC aliquot from every donor. To prepare the library, 5' RACE was applied. These reads were obtained on an Illumina HiSeq 2500. A second roughly 6 to 12 cycle PCR used a sample-barcoded 5' primer and a J-beta primer mix. A unique molecular identifier was introduced onto each TCR beta cDNA molecule by a template-switch 5' adaptor carrying 12 random nucleotides. Each sample yielded at least 3 million CDR3-containing paired-end reads. The Mint cDNA synthesis kit, primed by a TRBC-specific oligonucleotide, was used to synthesize first-strand cDNA from all RNA. After uracil-DNA glycosylase treatment, a first 18-cycle PCR used universal primers M1SS and BC2_uni_R on all cDNA. Per the authors' processing: Normalization of each sample was performed by random selection of 1 million high-quality reads, each carrying a distinct molecular identifier. Instead of being binned into consensus sequences, reads with shared molecular identifiers were discarded. CDR3 identification, clonotype clustering and error correction used MiTCR with a Q25 quality threshold and the strictest error-elimination algorithm. A nonparametric unseen species model with Euler transformation was used to estimate a lower bound on total TCR beta diversity. In TCRdb, the public reads were trimmed at Q25 with fastp and aligned with MiXCR, with productive beta chains retained. Under each unique CDR3 protein, matching rows form one entry showing the most common genes and DNA. These V and J calls derive from TCRdb rather than the authors' analysis. The sample yields 1.4 million or so distinct CDR3 sequences; approximately 39% were counted once. The ten largest make up about 4.1% of the sample.

Study-level results and caveats: Compared with the aged group, the long-lived group had more naive CD4+ T cells, fewer expanded clones and increased TCR diversity, suggesting age selection. Donor CMV infection status was unknown, potentially confounding age-related changes in expanded clonotypes. Estimates of total diversity from one million sequenced T cells were regarded as lower bounds and underestimates. Because profiling used bulk unsorted PBMCs, naive and antigen-experienced compartments could not be compared conclusively. Observed TCR beta diversity per million T cells fell roughly linearly with age, and a significant reduction was already apparent by age roughly 40. The percentage of naive T cells measured by flow cytometry correlated strongly with observed TCR beta diversity.

The germline ends are 9 bases apart after V is trimmed by 5 bases and J by 4 bases. From the cysteine through the phenylalanine, the CDR3 covers 12 amino acids. Just CDR3 DNA is preserved here, 36 bases in frame from base 1. The germline V gene (reference sequence) sets CDR1 to DFQATT and CDR2 to SNEGSKA. In its sample, this clonotype was seen a few times. Its antigen specificity is not known. One base away there is no much larger clone; base qualities are not given. The specimen was blood. The V and J genes are TRBV20-1 and TRBJ2-1, with the D gene not clear enough to name. This sequence originates from a woman under 30 in good health. The CDR3: CSALKRYNEQFF. The DNA sequence is TGCAGTGCTCTAAAAAGGTACAATGAGCAGTTCTTC.